This TCR beta chain emerged from a study of OX40 agonist ivuxolimab in advanced cancers. The table came from immunoSEQ multiplex PCR; TCRdb's copy has only in-frame clones and leaves some out. The sample yields roughly 30,000 clones, 90% to 95% seen once. Findings and caveats of the study: People who partly responded at 0.1-3.0 mg/kg had some of the least clonal expansion seen.

From germline, CDR1 is MNHEY and CDR2 SMNVEV (reference sequence). After removal of 5 bases from V and 2 bases from J, the junction contained 15 bases not matched to a gene. The CDR3 length is 18 residues. About this clone: What it binds is unknown.

The sequence was obtained from an adult with an advanced solid tumor such as melanoma, head and neck, liver or kidney cancer. The genes are TRBV27 and TRBJ2-7; 10 bases align to TRBD1. Sequenced here: CD4+ or CD8+ T cells sorted from blood, sampled in a trial of the OX40 agonist ivuxolimab. CDR3: CASSLLPGQGNQAYEQYF. The CDR3 DNA is TGTGCCAGCAGTCTTCTCCCGGGACAGGGGAACCAAGCCTACGAGCAGTACTTC.